In its sample, the clone carrying this T cell receptor (beta chain) was seen once. V trimming: 2 bases; J trimming: 2 bases; junction bases outside the gene matches: 4. This CDR3 has 17 residues. The germline V gene encodes CDR1 WNHNN and CDR2 SYGVQD (reference sequence). As to time point: pre-treatment sample, taken before nivolumab and TIL therapy. This sample was included in a study of TIL therapy for anti-PD-1-resistant metastatic lung cancer. This was the immunoSEQ v3 assay. Produced via immunoSEQ multiplex PCR; TCRdb's table is partial and in-frame only. The repertoire holds tens of thousands of clones, with 78% as singletons.

The source is a person aged 30 to 80 with non-small cell lung cancer. The rearrangement joins TRBV10-1 to TRBJ2-1; TRBD2 aligns across 12 bases. Sequencing was performed on blood, taken at baseline. CDR3 coding DNA: TGCGCCAGCAGTGAGCTAGCGGGAGGGCCCCCCTACAATGAGCAGTTCTTC. This sequence encodes CASSELAGGPPYNEQFF.